A selection of T cell receptor beta chains follows, all from one sample in a study of OX40 agonist ivuxolimab in advanced cancers. TCRdb's table, derived via immunoSEQ multiplex PCR, lists solely in-frame clones and lacks some. The profile covers about 180 clones, with about three quarters appearing a single time and less than 30% taken by the ten largest. The source was CD4+ or CD8+ T cells sorted from blood, collected in a trial of the OX40 agonist ivuxolimab. The receptors stem from an adult with an advanced solid tumor such as melanoma, head and neck, liver or kidney cancer. CDR3s include the opening cysteine and the closing phenylalanine or tryptophan. D genes are given only for firm matches. Clone size is given for some rows only: seen once, a few or many times, or a class if the clone is expanded.

j_call: TRBJ2-7; v_call: TRBV19; d_call: TRBD1; clone_size: NA; cdr3_nt: TGTGCCAGTAGCCCCGGACAGGGAGTCGAGCAGTACTTC; cdr3_aa: CASSPGQGVEQYF
j_call: TRBJ1-1; v_call: TRBV28; d_call: NA; clone_size: NA; cdr3_nt: TGTGCCAGCAGATTCAACGAAGGAAGTGAAGCTTTCTTT; cdr3_aa: CASRFNEGSEAFF
j_call: TRBJ2-6; v_call: TRBV23-1; d_call: NA; clone_size: NA; cdr3_nt: TGCGCCAGCAGCTTAGACAAGAAGACTGGGGCCAACGTCCTGACTTTC; cdr3_aa: CASSLDKKTGANVLTF
j_call: TRBJ2-7; v_call: TRBV6-8; d_call: TRBD1; clone_size: NA; cdr3_nt: TGTGCCAGCAGTCACGCGGGACAGGCAAATTACGAGCAGTACTTC; cdr3_aa: CASSHAGQANYEQYF
j_call: TRBJ1-5; v_call: TRBV28; d_call: NA; clone_size: few; cdr3_nt: TGTGCCAGCAGACTTGACAACTTTGGGAGCAATCAGCCCCAGCATTTT; cdr3_aa: CASRLDNFGSNQPQHF
j_call: TRBJ2-3; v_call: TRBV11-3; d_call: NA; clone_size: NA; cdr3_nt: TGTGCCAGCAGCCCCCGGGGGGCCTTAACCGGAGATACGCAGTATTTT; cdr3_aa: CASSPRGALTGDTQYF
j_call: TRBJ1-6; v_call: TRBV28; d_call: NA; clone_size: NA; cdr3_nt: TGTGCCAGCAGTTCCCTCGGTGAGCCCCTCCACTTT; cdr3_aa: CASSSLGEPLHF
j_call: TRBJ2-1; v_call: TRBV19; d_call: NA; clone_size: NA; cdr3_nt: TGTGCCAGTAGTATGGGATCTCAGGGCAATGAGCAGTTCTTC; cdr3_aa: CASSMGSQGNEQFF
j_call: TRBJ2-5; v_call: TRBV11-3; d_call: TRBD2; clone_size: NA; cdr3_nt: TGTGCCAGCAGCTCTCGGACTAGCGGGGGAGAGACCCAGTACTTC; cdr3_aa: CASSSRTSGGETQYF
j_call: TRBJ2-3; v_call: TRBV28; d_call: NA; clone_size: NA; cdr3_nt: TGTGCCAGCAGGCTACTTACAGGGTCCCCTAGCACAGATACGCAGTATTTT; cdr3_aa: CASRLLTGSPSTDTQYF
j_call: TRBJ1-2; v_call: TRBV30; d_call: NA; clone_size: NA; cdr3_nt: TGTGCCTGGAGTGTAAGGCTGGCCTATGGCTACACCTTC; cdr3_aa: CAWSVRLAYGYTF
j_call: TRBJ2-7; v_call: TRBV7-1; d_call: TRBD2; clone_size: NA; cdr3_nt: TGTGCCAGCAGCTTATTTCTAACTAGCGGGAGCTACGAGCAGTACTTC; cdr3_aa: CASSLFLTSGSYEQYF
j_call: TRBJ2-2; v_call: TRBV28; d_call: TRBD2; clone_size: NA; cdr3_nt: TGTGCCAGCAGTTTACTGGCGGGGGGCTCGAACACCGGGGAGCTGTTTTTT; cdr3_aa: CASSLLAGGSNTGELFF
j_call: TRBJ1-6; v_call: TRBV11-3; d_call: TRBD1; clone_size: NA; cdr3_nt: TGTGCCAGCAGCGAAACAGGGGGACGTAATTCACCCCTCCACTTT; cdr3_aa: CASSETGGRNSPLHF
j_call: TRBJ2-7; v_call: TRBV19; d_call: NA; clone_size: NA; cdr3_nt: TGTGCCAGTACGGCAGGGGGGGACGAGCAGTACTTC; cdr3_aa: CASTAGGDEQYF
j_call: TRBJ2-7; v_call: TRBV6-1; d_call: NA; clone_size: NA; cdr3_nt: TGTGCCAGCAGTGAAGCGCCCGCCTACGAGCAGTACTTC; cdr3_aa: CASSEAPAYEQYF
j_call: TRBJ1-4; v_call: TRBV7-4; d_call: NA; clone_size: NA; cdr3_nt: TGTGCCAGCAGCTTCTCGACAGGAACTAATGAAAAACTGTTTTTT; cdr3_aa: CASSFSTGTNEKLFF
j_call: TRBJ1-1; v_call: TRBV18; d_call: NA; clone_size: NA; cdr3_nt: TGTGCCAGCTCACCCGGCATGAACACTGAAGCTTTCTTT; cdr3_aa: CASSPGMNTEAFF
j_call: TRBJ2-1; v_call: TRBV19; d_call: TRBD1; clone_size: once; cdr3_nt: TGTGCCAGTAGTAAGGGACAGGGGGCGAATGAGCAGTTCTTC; cdr3_aa: CASSKGQGANEQFF
j_call: TRBJ2-7; v_call: TRBV6-8; d_call: TRBD1; clone_size: NA; cdr3_nt: TGTGCCAGCAGTTTATCGGGACAGGGGGCATACGAGCAGTACTTC; cdr3_aa: CASSLSGQGAYEQYF
j_call: TRBJ2-7; v_call: TRBV19; d_call: TRBD1; clone_size: few; cdr3_nt: TGTGCCAGTACCGTTGGACAGGGCGCCTACGAGCAGTACTTC; cdr3_aa: CASTVGQGAYEQYF
j_call: TRBJ2-7; v_call: TRBV19; d_call: TRBD1; clone_size: NA; cdr3_nt: TGTGCCAGTAGTATGTTCCGGGACAGGGGATACGAGCAGTACTTC; cdr3_aa: CASSMFRDRGYEQYF
j_call: TRBJ2-7; v_call: TRBV25-1; d_call: TRBD2; clone_size: NA; cdr3_nt: TGTGCCAGCCGGACTAGCGGATCCTACGAGCAGTACTTC; cdr3_aa: CASRTSGSYEQYF
j_call: TRBJ1-6; v_call: TRBV11-3; d_call: TRBD1; clone_size: NA; cdr3_nt: TGTGCCAGCAGCCAATTACAGGGGGATTCACCCCTCCACTTT; cdr3_aa: CASSQLQGDSPLHF
j_call: TRBJ2-2; v_call: TRBV28; d_call: NA; clone_size: NA; cdr3_nt: TGTGCCAGCAGTTTGTGGTTGAACACCGGGGAGCTGTTTTTT; cdr3_aa: CASSLWLNTGELFF